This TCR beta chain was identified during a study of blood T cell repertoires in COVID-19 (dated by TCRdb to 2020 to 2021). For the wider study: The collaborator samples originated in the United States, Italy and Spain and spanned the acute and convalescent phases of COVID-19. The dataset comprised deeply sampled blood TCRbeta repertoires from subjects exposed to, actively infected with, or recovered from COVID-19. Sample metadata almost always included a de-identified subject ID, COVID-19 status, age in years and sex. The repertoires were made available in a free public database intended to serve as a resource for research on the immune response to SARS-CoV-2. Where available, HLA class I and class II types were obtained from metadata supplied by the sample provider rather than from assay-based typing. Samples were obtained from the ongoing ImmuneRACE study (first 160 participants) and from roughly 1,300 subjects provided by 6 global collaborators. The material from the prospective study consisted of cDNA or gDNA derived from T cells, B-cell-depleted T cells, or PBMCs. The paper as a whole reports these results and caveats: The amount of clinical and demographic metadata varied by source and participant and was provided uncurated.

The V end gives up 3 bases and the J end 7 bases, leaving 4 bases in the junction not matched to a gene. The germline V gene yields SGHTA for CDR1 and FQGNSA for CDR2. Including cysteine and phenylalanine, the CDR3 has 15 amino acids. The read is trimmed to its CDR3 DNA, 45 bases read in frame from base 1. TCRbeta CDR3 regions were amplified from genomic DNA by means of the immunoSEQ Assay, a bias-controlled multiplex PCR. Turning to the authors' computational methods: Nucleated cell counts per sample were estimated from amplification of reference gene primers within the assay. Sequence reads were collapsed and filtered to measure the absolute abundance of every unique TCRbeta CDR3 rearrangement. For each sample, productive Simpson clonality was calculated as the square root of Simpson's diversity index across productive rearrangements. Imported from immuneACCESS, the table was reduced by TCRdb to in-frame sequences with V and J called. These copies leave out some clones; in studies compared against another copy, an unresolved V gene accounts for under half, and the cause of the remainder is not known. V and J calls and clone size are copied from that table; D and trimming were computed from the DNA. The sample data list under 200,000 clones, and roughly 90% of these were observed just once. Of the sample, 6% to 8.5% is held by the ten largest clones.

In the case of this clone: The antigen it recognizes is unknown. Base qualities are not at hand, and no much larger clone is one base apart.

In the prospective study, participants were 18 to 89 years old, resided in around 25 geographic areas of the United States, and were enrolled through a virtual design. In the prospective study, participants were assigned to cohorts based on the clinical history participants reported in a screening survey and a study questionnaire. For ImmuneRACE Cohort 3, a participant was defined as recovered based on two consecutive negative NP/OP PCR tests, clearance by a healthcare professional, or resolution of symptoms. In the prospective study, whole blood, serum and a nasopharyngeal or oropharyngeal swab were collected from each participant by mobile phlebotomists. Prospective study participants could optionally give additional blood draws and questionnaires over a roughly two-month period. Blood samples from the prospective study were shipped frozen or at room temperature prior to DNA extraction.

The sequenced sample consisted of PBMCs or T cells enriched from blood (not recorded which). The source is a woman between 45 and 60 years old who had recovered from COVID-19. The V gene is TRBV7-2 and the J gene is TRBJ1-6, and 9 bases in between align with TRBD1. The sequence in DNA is TGTGCCAGCAGCTTCGGACAGGGGCTCAATTCACCCCTCCACTTT. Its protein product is CASSFGQGLNSPLHF.